Listed below are T cell receptor beta chains from one sample, sequenced in a study of cytomegalovirus exposure and HLA in healthy donors. The assay was immunoSEQ multiplex PCR, and TCRdb's table has in-frame clones only and misses some. This sample carries some 190,000 clones, around 80% of them seen once, and the ten largest clones take around 1.4%. Input material: PBMCs. All receptors derive from a girl under 18 in good health and CMV-seropositive. The CDR3 runs from the conserved cysteine through the conserved F or W. The D gene is left open where the match is weak. Clone size, where shown, is once, few, many, or a class for clones that have expanded.

>.|TRBV27|TRBJ1-5|TRBD1
TGTGCCAGCAGTTTATCGACAGGGGGCTATCAGCCCCAGCATTTT
CASSLSTGGYQPQHF
>.|TRBV19|TRBJ2-1|.
TGTGCCAGTAGTACCAGAGGGAAGGGGGACAATGAGCAGTTCTTC
CASSTRGKGDNEQFF
>few|TRBV29-1|TRBJ1-1|TRBD1
TGCAGCGTCGACGGGACAGGGGGGATGAACACTGAAGCTTTCTTT
CSVDGTGGMNTEAFF
>.|TRBV10-3|TRBJ1-5|.
TGTGCCATCAGTAAAGGGGCGGAGAATCAGCCCCAGCATTTT
CAISKGAENQPQHF
>.|TRBV5-4|TRBJ2-3|TRBD1
TGTGCCAGCAGTCCGGACAGGGTGAGCACAGATACGCAGTATTTT
CASSPDRVSTDTQYF
>.|TRBV19|TRBJ1-2|TRBD1
TGTGCCAGCCACAGGGGCCTCTATGGCTACACCTTC
CASHRGLYGYTF
>.|TRBV19|TRBJ2-7|TRBD2
TGTGCCAGTAAGCAAGCGGGAGGGCCTGACCACGAGCAGTACTTC
CASKQAGGPDHEQYF
>.|TRBV14|TRBJ2-1|TRBD2
TGTGCCAGCAGCCAAGAGAGGAGGGAGGGCCCATACAATGAGCAGTTCTTC
CASSQERREGPYNEQFF
>.|TRBV5-1|TRBJ1-5|.
TGCGCCAGCAGCCTTGGGAGGATCAGGTGTGGTCAGCCCCAGCATTTT
CASSLGRIRCGQPQHF
>.|TRBV7-8|TRBJ1-1|TRBD1
TGTGCCAGCAGCTTTTATGGGACAGGGAACACTGAAGCTTTCTTT
CASSFYGTGNTEAFF
>.|TRBV25-1|TRBJ2-1|TRBD2
TGTGCCAGCAGTGCTGGGCTAGCGGGAGGCGCGGGTTACAATGAGCAGTTCTTC
CASSAGLAGGAGYNEQFF
>.|TRBV19|TRBJ1-3|TRBD1
TGTGCCAGTAGTTGGACAGGCGACGGAAACACCATATATTTT
CASSWTGDGNTIYF
>.|TRBV7-9|TRBJ2-7|TRBD2
TGTGCCAGCAGCTCAACTAGCGGGAGAGGCAACTACGAGCAGTACTTC
CASSSTSGRGNYEQYF
>.|TRBV7-9|TRBJ1-3|.
TGTGCCAGCAGCTGGGGACTCCGGGAGGCCGGAAACACCATATATTTT
CASSWGLREAGNTIYF
>.|TRBV30|TRBJ1-2|.
TGTGCCTGGACCAGGGACATTGGCGGCTACACCTTC
CAWTRDIGGYTF
>.|TRBV5-1|TRBJ2-2|.
TGCGCCAGCAGCCCGAAGGGGGGGCGCGACACCGGGGAGCTGTTTTTT
CASSPKGGRDTGELFF
>.|TRBV30|TRBJ1-5|.
TGTGCCTGGAGTTCGGGGAGCAATCAGCCCCAGCATTTT
CAWSSGSNQPQHF
>.|TRBV10-2|TRBJ2-7|.
TGCGCCAGCAGTGAGATTAGCCGGAGTTCCCACGAGCAGTACTTC
CASSEISRSSHEQYF
>.|TRBV10-2|TRBJ1-1|.
TGCGCCAGCGGGAGAGGCACTGAAGCTTTCTTT
CASGRGTEAFF
>.|TRBV9|TRBJ1-2|.
TGTGCCAGCAGCGAGGGGGGGACTTTTGGCTACACCTTC
CASSEGGTFGYTF
>.|TRBV30|TRBJ1-4|.
TGTGCCTGGAGTATGTACGTGGCGGGGGAACTGTTTTTT
CAWSMYVAGELFF
>.|TRBV4-2|TRBJ2-2|.
TGTGCCAGCAGCCAAGGGACCAGAGGGGGACACAACACCGGGGAGCTGTTTTTT
CASSQGTRGGHNTGELFF
>.|TRBV29-1|TRBJ2-7|TRBD1
TGCAGCGTTCGACGGGTCACAGGGACAGCCGAGCAGTACTTC
CSVRRVTGTAEQYF
>.|TRBV7-2|TRBJ1-2|TRBD1
TGTGCCAGCAGCCCTGGGACAGGGGGCGGATTAGACTATGGCTACACCTTC
CASSPGTGGGLDYGYTF
>.|TRBV27|TRBJ1-5|.
TGTGCCAGCAGTCCCCGGGATGGCAATCAGCCCCAGCATTTT
CASSPRDGNQPQHF
>.|TRBV6-1|TRBJ2-3|.
TGTGCCAGCAGTGACCGAGGGGAGACAGGTGGCACAGATACGCAGTATTTT
CASSDRGETGGTDTQYF
>few|TRBV4-1|TRBJ2-7|TRBD2
TGCGCCAGCAGCCAGCATGGACTAGCGGGAGAGACCGAGCAGTACTTC
CASSQHGLAGETEQYF
>.|TRBV5-1|TRBJ1-4|.
TGCGCCAGCAGCTTTGCAGGGGTGGTCGAAAAACTGTTTTTT
CASSFAGVVEKLFF
>.|TRBV12-5|TRBJ2-1|TRBD2
TGTGCTAGTGGTTTCCTCGACCGGGGGGAGGCACTACTATCCTACAATGAGCAGTTCTTC
CASGFLDRGEALLSYNEQFF
>.|TRBV5-1|TRBJ1-1|.
TGCGCCAGCAGCTCCGGACTGCTGAACACTGAAGCTTTCTTT
CASSSGLLNTEAFF
>.|TRBV27|TRBJ2-1|.
TGTGCCAGCAGAGTAGGACAATACAATGAGCAGTTCTTC
CASRVGQYNEQFF
>.|TRBV5-1|TRBJ1-1|TRBD1
TGCGCCAGTAGCTCCGGGACAGGGAGTACTGAAGCTTTCTTT
CASSSGTGSTEAFF
>.|TRBV6-4|TRBJ2-1|TRBD2
TGTGCCACCGCTCAATCGGGACTAGCGGGAGACGGAATAGTTGAGCAGTTCTTC
CATAQSGLAGDGIVEQFF
>.|TRBV5-8|TRBJ2-1|TRBD2
TGTGCCAGCAGCCCCGGGACTAGCGGGTACAATGAGCAGTTCTTC
CASSPGTSGYNEQFF
>.|TRBV6-4|TRBJ2-3|TRBD2
TGTGCCAGCAGTGAACAGCGGGAGGCAGATACGCAGTATTTT
CASSEQREADTQYF
>.|TRBV4-3|TRBJ2-1|.
TGCGCCAGCAGCCAAGGATTCACAGACACTGACAATGAGCAGTTCTTC
CASSQGFTDTDNEQFF
>.|TRBV10-3|TRBJ2-6|.
TGTGCCATCGGACGCGGGTCCTCTGGGGCCAACGTCCTGACTTTC
CAIGRGSSGANVLTF
>.|TRBV18|TRBJ1-1|.
TGTGCCAGCTCGCTGAGGGGACTTGCGAACACTGAAGCTTTCTTT
CASSLRGLANTEAFF
>.|TRBV10-2|TRBJ2-2|TRBD1
TGCGCCAGCAGTCCGGACAGGGTGGGGACCGGGGAGCTGTTTTTT
CASSPDRVGTGELFF
>once|TRBV6-1|TRBJ1-6|.
TGTGCCAGCAGTGAAGCCGTGAATTCACCCCTCCACTTT
CASSEAVNSPLHF
>once|TRBV5-1|TRBJ2-5|TRBD1
TGCGCCAGCAGCACGACAGGGCTGGGAGAGACCCAGTACTTC
CASSTTGLGETQYF
>many|TRBV6-5|TRBJ1-1|.
TGTGCCAGCAGGGTAGAGAGGCAGGGTGAAGCTTTCTTT
CASRVERQGEAFF
>.|TRBV6-5|TRBJ2-7|.
TGTGCCAGCAGTTACTCGTGGCTCTACGAGCAGTACTTC
CASSYSWLYEQYF
>few|TRBV25-1|TRBJ2-7|TRBD2
TGTGCCAGCAGTGAGGGTAGCGGGAAAGGATACGAGCAGTACTTC
CASSEGSGKGYEQYF
>.|TRBV4-1|TRBJ2-2|.
TGCGCCAGCAGCCCCGATCCGTCTCGGTATGGGGGCCGACAAACCGGGGAGCTGTTTTTT
CASSPDPSRYGGRQTGELFF
>.|TRBV5-6|TRBJ1-1|.
TGTGCCAGCAGTCTGTCCAGGGTTTTCGGAACTGAAGCTTTCTTT
CASSLSRVFGTEAFF
>.|TRBV13|TRBJ2-5|TRBD2
TGTGCCAGCAGCGCAGCTGGGGGGGACCAAGAGACCCAGTACTTC
CASSAAGGDQETQYF
>.|TRBV5-1|TRBJ2-7|.
TGCGCCAGCAGCTTTAGCGACCAGTACGAGCAGTACTTC
CASSFSDQYEQYF
>.|TRBV27|TRBJ1-1|.
TGTGCCAGCAGGACAGCTCTGAACACTGAAGCTTTCTTT
CASRTALNTEAFF
>.|TRBV5-4|TRBJ2-7|TRBD1
TGTGCCAGCAGTTACAACAGGGGACCCTACGAGCAGTACTTC
CASSYNRGPYEQYF
>.|TRBV19|TRBJ2-6|TRBD1
TGTGCCAGTAGTATGGGACCCGGGACAGGACCCTCTGGGGCCAACGTCCTGACTTTC
CASSMGPGTGPSGANVLTF
>.|TRBV19|TRBJ2-1|TRBD2
TGTGCCAGTAGTGCAGGGTTCAGCGGGAGGGCGTACAATGAGCAGTTCTTC
CASSAGFSGRAYNEQFF
>.|TRBV10-3|TRBJ1-1|TRBD1
TGTGCCATCAGTGAGTCCCGGGACAGGGGGGCTGAAGCTTTCTTT
CAISESRDRGAEAFF
>.|TRBV7-7|TRBJ2-1|.
TGTGCTAGCAGCTTACAAACGACAGTTCCGCCCTACAATGAGCAGTTCTTC
CASSLQTTVPPYNEQFF
>.|TRBV4-1|TRBJ1-1|.
TGCGCCAGCAGCCACAGCGAGCTAGTATCTGAAGCTTTCTTT
CASSHSELVSEAFF
>.|TRBV6-1|TRBJ2-5|TRBD1
TGTGCCAGCAGTCGAATGACAGGGGGCGAAGAGACCCAGTACTTC
CASSRMTGGEETQYF
>.|TRBV30|TRBJ1-2|.
TGTGCCTGGAAACGGGGGGCGAGTTATGGCTACACCTTC
CAWKRGASYGYTF
>.|TRBV5-1|TRBJ2-7|TRBD2
TGCGCCAGCAGCTGGGGGACTAGCGGGCCACCCCGGGAGAACGAGCAGTACTTC
CASSWGTSGPPRENEQYF
>.|TRBV15|TRBJ2-7|.
TGTGCCACCAGGACAGTTCTCTCTGAGCAGTACTTC
CATRTVLSEQYF
>once|TRBV5-1|TRBJ2-3|.
TGCGCCAGCAGCTTGGACCTGCGGTCCACAGATACGCAGTATTTT
CASSLDLRSTDTQYF